What follows describes a single T cell receptor beta chain. Data came from immunoSEQ multiplex PCR; TCRdb stores just in-frame clones and leaves some out. The sample lists about 210,000 clones; 84% were seen once. The sample originates from a study of blood T cell repertoires in COVID-19. Study-level information: Acute and convalescent COVID-19 samples came from the United States, Italy and Spain.

CDR1 is KGHDR and CDR2 is SFDVKD in the germline V gene. This CDR3 has 13 amino acids. Trimming left V 9 bases short and J 6 bases short, with 16 bases between. The clonotype originates from a woman in her forties or fifties with active or convalescent COVID-19. Material for sequencing was peripheral blood. This chain joins TRBV24-1 and TRBJ1-1; TRBD1 is a possible D gene (5 bases). The CDR3 reads CATRGRGSSEAFF. Written as DNA, the CDR3 is TGTGCCACCCGAGGGAGGGGTAGCTCTGAAGCTTTCTTT.